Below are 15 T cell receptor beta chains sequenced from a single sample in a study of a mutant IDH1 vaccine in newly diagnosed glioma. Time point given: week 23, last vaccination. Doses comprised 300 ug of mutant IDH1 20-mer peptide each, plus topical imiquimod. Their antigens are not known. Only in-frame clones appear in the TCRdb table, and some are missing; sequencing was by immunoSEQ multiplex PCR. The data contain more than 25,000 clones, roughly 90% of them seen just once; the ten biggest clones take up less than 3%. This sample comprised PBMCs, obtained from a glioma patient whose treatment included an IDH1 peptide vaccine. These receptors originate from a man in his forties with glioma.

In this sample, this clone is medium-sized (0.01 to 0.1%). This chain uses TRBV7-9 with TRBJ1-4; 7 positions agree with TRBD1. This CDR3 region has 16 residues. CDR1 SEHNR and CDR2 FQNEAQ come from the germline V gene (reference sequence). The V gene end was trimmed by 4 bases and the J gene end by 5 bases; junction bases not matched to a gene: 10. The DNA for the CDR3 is TGTGCCAGCAGCTGGGGACAGCTCCCACTAAATGAAAAACTGTTTTTT. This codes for CASSWGQLPLNEKLFF.

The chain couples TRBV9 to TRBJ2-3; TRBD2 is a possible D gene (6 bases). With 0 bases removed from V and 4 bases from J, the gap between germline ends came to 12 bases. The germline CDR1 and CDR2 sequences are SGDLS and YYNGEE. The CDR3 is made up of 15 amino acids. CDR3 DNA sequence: TGTGCCAGCAGCGTAGGGGCGGGAACCGCAGATACGCAGTATTTT. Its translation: CASSVGAGTADTQYF.

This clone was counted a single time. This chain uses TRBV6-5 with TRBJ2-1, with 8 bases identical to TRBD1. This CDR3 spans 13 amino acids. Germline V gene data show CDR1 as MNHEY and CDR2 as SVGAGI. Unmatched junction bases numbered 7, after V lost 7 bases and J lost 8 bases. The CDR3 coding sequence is TGTGCCAGCAATCCCCAGGGGGCACATGAGCAGTTCTTC. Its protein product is CASNPQGAHEQFF.

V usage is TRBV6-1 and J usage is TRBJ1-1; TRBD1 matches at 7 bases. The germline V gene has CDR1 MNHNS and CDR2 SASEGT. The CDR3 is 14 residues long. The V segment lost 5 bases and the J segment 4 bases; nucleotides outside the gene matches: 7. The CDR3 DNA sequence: TGTGCCAGCAGTCGACAGGGATGGAGCACTGAAGCTTTCTTT. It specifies CASSRQGWSTEAFF.

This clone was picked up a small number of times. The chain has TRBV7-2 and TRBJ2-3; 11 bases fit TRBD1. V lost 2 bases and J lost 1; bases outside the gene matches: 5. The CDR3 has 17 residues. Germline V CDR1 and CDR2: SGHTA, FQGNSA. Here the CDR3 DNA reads TGTGCCAGCAGCTTAAGGACAGGGGGCTTTGGCACAGATACGCAGTATTTT. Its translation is CASSLRTGGFGTDTQYF.

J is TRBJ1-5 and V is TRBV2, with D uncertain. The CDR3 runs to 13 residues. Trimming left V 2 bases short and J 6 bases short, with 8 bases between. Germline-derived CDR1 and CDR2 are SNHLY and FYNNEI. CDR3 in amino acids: CASSESLSQPQHF. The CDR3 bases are TGTGCCAGCAGTGAATCCCTATCTCAGCCCCAGCATTTT.

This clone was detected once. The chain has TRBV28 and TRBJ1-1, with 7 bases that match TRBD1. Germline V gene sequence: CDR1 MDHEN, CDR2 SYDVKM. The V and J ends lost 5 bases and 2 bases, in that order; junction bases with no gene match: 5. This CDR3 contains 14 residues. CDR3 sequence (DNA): TGTGCCAGCAGTGGGACAGTTCGTAACACTGAAGCTTTCTTT. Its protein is CASSGTVRNTEAFF. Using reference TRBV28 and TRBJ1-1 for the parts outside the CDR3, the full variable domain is DVKVTQSSRYLVKRTGEKVFLECVQDMDHENMFWYRQDPGLGLRLIYFSYDVKMKEKGDIPEGYSVSREKKERFSLILESASTNQTSMYLCASSGTVRNTEAFFGQGTRLTVV.

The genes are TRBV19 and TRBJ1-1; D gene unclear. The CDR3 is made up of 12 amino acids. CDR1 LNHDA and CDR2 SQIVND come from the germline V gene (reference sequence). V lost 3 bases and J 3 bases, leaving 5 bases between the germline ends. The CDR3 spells CASSMEDTEAFF. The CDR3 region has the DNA TGTGCCAGTAGTATGGAGGACACTGAAGCTTTCTTT.

CDR3: CASSLRDETQYF. The CDR3 nucleotides read TGCGCCAGCAGCTTAAGGGATGAGACCCAGTACTTC. The rearrangement joins TRBV5-1 to TRBJ2-5; no definite D call. V shed 2 bases and J shed 5 bases, with 7 bases lying between them. Germline CDR1 is SGHRS and CDR2 is YFSETQ. The CDR3 length is 12 residues.

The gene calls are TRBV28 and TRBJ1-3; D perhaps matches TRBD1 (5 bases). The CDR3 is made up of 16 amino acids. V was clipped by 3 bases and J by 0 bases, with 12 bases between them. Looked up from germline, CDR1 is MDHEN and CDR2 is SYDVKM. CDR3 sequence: CASSLEGAISGNTIYF. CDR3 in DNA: TGTGCCAGCAGTTTGGAAGGGGCCATCTCTGGAAACACCATATATTTT.

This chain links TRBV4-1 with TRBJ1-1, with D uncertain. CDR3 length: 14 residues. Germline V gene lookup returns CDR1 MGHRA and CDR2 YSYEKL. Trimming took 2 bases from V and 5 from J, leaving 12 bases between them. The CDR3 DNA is TGCGCCAGCAGCCAAACTATCCTTTGGACTGAAGCTTTCTTT. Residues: CASSQTILWTEAFF.

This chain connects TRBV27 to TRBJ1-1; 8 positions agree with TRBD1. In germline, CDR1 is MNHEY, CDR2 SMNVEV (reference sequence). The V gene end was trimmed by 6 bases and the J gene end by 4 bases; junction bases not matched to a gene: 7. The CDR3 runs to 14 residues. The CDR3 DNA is TGTGCCAGCAGGACCAGGGGGCGTATCACTGAAGCTTTCTTT. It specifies CASRTRGRITEAFF.

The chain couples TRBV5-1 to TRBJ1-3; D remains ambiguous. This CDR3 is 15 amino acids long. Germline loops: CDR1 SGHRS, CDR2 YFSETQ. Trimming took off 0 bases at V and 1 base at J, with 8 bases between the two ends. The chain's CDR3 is CASSLAGISGNTIYF. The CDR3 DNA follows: TGCGCCAGCAGCTTGGCGGGGATTTCTGGAAACACCATATATTTT.

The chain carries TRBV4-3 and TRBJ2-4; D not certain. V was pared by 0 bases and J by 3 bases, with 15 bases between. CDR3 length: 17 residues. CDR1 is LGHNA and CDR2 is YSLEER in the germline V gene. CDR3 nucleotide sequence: TGCGCCAGCAGCCAAGAGATCCCCCAGAGACTCAAAAACATTCAGTACTTC. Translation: CASSQEIPQRLKNIQYF.

This chain's CDR3 is CASSLYSAASPLHF. In DNA form, the CDR3 reads TGTGCCAGCAGTCTATACAGTGCAGCTTCACCCCTCCACTTT. V is TRBV28 and J is TRBJ1-6; D is uncertain. The CDR3 consists of 14 residues. V was clipped by 5 bases and J by 9 bases, with 14 bases between them. Germline lookup yields CDR1 MDHEN and CDR2 SYDVKM.